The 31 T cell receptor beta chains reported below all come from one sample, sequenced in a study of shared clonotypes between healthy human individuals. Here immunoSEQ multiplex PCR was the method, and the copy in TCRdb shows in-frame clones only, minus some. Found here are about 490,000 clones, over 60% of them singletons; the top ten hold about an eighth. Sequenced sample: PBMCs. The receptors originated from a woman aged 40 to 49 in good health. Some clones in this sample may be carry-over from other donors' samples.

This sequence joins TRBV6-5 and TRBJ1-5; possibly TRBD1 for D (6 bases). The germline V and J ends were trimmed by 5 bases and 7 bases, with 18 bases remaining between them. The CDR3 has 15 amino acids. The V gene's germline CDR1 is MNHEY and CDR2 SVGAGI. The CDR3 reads CASSALGGRGQPQHF. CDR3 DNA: TGTGCCAGCAGTGCGTTGGGGGGGCGCGGGCAGCCCCAGCATTTT.

CDR3 nucleotides: TGCGCCAGCAGCCAGGGACTAGCGGGAGTAAGTTACGAGCAGTACTTC. It encodes CASSQGLAGVSYEQYF. This rearrangement joins TRBV5-1 to TRBJ2-7, with 14 positions matching TRBD2. Germline trimming cut 4 bases from V and 4 bases from J; bases unmatched to any gene: 7. The CDR3 covers 16 residues. The germline V gene encodes CDR1 SGHRS and CDR2 YFSETQ.

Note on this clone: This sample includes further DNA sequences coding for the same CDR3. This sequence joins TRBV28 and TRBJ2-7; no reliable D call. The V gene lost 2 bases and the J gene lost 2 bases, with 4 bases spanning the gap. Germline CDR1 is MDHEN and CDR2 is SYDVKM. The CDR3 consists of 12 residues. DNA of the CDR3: TGTGCCAGCAGTTTAGGAACCTACGAGCAGTACTTC. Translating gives CASSLGTYEQYF.

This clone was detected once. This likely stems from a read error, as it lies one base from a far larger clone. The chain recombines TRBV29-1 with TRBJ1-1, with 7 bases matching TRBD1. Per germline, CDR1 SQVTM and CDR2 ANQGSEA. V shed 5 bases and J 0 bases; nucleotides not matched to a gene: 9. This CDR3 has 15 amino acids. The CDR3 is CSVRAYRGMNTEAFF. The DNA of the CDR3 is TGCAGCGTTAGGGCATACAGGGGCATGAACACTGAAGCTTTCTTT.

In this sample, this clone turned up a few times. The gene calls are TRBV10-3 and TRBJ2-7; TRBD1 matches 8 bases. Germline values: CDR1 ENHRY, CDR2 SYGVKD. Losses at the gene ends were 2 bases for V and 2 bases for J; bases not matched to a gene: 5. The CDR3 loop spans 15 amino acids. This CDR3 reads CAISEPGQGTYEQYF. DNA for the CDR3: TGTGCCATCAGTGAGCCCGGACAGGGTACCTACGAGCAGTACTTC.

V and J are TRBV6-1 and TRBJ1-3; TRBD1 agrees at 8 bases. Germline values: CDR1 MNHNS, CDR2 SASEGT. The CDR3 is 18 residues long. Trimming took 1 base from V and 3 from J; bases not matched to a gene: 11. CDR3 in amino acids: CASSEGRYRGLRGNTIYF. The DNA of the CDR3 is TGTGCCAGCAGTGAAGGACGGTACAGGGGGTTGCGTGGAAACACCATATATTTT.

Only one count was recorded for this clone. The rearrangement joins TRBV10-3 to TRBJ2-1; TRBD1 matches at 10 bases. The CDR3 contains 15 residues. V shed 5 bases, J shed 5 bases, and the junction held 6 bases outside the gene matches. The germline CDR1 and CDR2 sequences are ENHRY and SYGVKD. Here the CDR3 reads CAISRAGTGDNEQFF. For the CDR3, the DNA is TGTGCCATCAGTAGAGCCGGGACAGGGGACAATGAGCAGTTCTTC.

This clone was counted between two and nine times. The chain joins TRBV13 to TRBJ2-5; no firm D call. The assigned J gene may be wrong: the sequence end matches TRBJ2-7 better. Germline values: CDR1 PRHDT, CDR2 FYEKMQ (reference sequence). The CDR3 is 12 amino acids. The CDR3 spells CASRQRRYEQYF. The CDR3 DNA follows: TGTGCCAGCCGCCAACGACGGTACGAGCAGTACTTC.

CDR3 sequence reads: CASSLATGVDTEAFF. The CDR3 nucleotides read TGTGCCAGCAGCTTAGCGACAGGGGTGGACACTGAAGCTTTCTTT. This sequence joins TRBV7-8 and TRBJ1-1; 8 bases agree with TRBD1. Germline CDR1 is SGHVS and CDR2 is FQNEAQ. After removal of 0 bases from V and 3 bases from J, the junction contained 3 bases not matched to a gene. This CDR3 region has 15 residues.

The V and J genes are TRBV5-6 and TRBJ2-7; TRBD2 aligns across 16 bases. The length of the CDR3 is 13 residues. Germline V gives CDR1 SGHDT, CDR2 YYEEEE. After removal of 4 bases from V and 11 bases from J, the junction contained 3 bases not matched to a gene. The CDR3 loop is CASSPGLAGGKYF. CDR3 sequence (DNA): TGTGCCAGCAGCCCGGGACTAGCGGGAGGGAAGTACTTC.

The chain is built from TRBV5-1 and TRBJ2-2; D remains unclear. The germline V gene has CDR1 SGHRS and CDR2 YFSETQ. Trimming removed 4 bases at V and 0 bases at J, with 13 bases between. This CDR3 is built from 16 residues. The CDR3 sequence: CASSVSGYANTGELFF. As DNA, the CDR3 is TGCGCCAGCAGCGTTTCTGGGTACGCGAACACCGGGGAGCTGTTTTTT.

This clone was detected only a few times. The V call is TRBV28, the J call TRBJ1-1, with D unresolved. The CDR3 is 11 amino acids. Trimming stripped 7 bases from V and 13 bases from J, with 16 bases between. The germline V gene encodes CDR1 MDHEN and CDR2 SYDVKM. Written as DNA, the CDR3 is TGTGCCAGCAACAGTGGACGCCAGGATTTCTTT. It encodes CASNSGRQDFF.

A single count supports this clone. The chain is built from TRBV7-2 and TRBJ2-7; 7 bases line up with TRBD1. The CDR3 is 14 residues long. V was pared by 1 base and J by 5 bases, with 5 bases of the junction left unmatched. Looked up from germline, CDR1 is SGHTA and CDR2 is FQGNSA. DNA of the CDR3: TGTGCCAGCAGCTTAGTCCCCGACAGGGACGAGCAGTACTTC. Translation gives CASSLVPDRDEQYF.

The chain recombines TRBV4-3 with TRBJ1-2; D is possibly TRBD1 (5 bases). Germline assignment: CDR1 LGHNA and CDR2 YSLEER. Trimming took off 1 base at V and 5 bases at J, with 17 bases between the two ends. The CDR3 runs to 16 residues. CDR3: CASSQGGNTWDYGYTF. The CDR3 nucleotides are TGCGCCAGCAGCCAAGGGGGGAACACCTGGGATTATGGCTACACCTTC.

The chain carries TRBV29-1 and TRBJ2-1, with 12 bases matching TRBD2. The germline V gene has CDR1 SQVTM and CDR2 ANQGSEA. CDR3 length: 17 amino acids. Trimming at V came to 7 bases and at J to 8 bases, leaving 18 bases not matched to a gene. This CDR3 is CSERTPTSGSLFDEQFF. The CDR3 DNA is TGCAGCGAACGAACCCCGACTAGCGGGAGCCTCTTCGATGAGCAGTTCTTC.

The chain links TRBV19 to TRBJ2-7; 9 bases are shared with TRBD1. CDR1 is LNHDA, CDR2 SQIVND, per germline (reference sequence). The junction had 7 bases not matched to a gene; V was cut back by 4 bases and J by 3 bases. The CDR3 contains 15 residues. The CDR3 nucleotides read TGTGCCAGTAGTAAACGGGACAGGGATGGCTACGAGCAGTACTTC. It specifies CASSKRDRDGYEQYF.

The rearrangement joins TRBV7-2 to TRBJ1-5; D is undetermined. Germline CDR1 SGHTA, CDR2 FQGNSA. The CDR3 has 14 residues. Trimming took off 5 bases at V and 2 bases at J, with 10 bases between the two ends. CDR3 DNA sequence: TGTGCCAGCAGCCCCCGCGGGGGCAATCAGCCCCAGCATTTT. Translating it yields CASSPRGGNQPQHF.

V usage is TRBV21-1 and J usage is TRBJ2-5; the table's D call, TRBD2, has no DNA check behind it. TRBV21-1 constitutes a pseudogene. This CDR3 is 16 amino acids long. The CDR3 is CASSSSRLAVKETQYF. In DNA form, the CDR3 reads TGTGCCAGCAGCTCATCCAGACTAGCGGTAAAAGAGACCCAGTACTTC.

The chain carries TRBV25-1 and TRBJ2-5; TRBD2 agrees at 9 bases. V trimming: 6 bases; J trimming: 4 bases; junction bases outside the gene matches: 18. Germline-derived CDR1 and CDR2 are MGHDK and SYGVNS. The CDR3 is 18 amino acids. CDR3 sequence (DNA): TGTGCCAGCAGCGGAGGACTTGCGGGAGGGCCTCTGGTAGAGACCCAGTACTTC. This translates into CASSGGLAGGPLVETQYF. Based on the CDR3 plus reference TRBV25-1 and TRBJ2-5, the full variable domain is EADIYQTPRYLVIGTGKKITLECSQTMGHDKMYWYQQDPGMELHLIHYSYGVNSTEKGDLSSESTVSRIRTEHFPLTLESARPSHTSQYLCASSGGLAGGPLVETQYFGPGTRLLVL.

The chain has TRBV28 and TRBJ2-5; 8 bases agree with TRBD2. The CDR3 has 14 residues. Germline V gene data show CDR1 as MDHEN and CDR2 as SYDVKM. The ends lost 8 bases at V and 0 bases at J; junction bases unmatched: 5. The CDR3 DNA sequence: TGTGCCAGCTCCCGGGGGGGGCACCAAGAGACCCAGTACTTC. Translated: CASSRGGHQETQYF.

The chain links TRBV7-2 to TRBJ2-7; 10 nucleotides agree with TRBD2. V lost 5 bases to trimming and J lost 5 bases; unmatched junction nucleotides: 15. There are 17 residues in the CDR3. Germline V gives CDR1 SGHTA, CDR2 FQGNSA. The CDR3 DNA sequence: TGTGCCAGCAGCATAGAACTAGCGGGGAGTGGGAGGGACGAGCAGTACTTC. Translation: CASSIELAGSGRDEQYF.

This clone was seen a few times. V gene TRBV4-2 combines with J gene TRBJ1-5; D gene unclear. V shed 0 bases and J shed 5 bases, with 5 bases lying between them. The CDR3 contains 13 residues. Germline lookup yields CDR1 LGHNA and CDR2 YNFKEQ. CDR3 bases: TGTGCCAGCAGCCAAGATGGATATCAGCCCCAGCATTTT. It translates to CASSQDGYQPQHF.

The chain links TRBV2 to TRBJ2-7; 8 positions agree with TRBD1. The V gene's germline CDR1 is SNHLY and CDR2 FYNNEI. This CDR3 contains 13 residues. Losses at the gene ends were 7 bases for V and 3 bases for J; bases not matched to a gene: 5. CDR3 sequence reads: CASKVGQVYEQYF. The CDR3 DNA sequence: TGTGCCAGCAAAGTGGGACAGGTCTACGAGCAGTACTTC.

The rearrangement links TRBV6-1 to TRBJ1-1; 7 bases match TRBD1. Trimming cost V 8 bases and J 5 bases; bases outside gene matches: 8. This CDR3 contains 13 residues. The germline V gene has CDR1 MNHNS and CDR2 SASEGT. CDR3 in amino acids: CASGGQMRTEAFF. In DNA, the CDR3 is TGTGCCAGCGGGGGACAGATGAGAACTGAAGCTTTCTTT.

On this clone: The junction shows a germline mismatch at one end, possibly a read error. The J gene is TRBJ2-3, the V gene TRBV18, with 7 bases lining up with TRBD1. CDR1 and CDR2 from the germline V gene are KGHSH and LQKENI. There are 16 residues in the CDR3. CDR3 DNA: TGTGCCAGCTCATCACCGACAGGGATGGGGGCAGATACGCAGTATTTT. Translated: CASSSPTGMGADTQYF.

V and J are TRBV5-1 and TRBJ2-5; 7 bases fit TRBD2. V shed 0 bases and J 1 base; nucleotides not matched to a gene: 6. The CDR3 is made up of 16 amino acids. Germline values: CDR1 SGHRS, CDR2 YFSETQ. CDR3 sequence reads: CASSLGASGTQETQYF. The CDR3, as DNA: TGCGCCAGCAGCTTGGGTGCTAGCGGAACCCAAGAGACCCAGTACTTC.

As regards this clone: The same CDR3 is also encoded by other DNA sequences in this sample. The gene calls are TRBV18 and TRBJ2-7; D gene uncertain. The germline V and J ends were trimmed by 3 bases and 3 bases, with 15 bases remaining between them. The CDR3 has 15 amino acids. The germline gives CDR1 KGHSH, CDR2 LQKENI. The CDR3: CASSPRSRTLYEQYF. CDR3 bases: TGTGCCAGCTCACCCCGCTCGAGGACCCTCTACGAGCAGTACTTC. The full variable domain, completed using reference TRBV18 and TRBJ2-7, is NAGVMQNPRHLVRRRGQEARLRCSPMKGHSHVYWYRQLPEEGLKFMVYLQKENIIDESGMPKERFSAEFPKEGPSILRIQQVVRGDSAAYFCASSPRSRTLYEQYFGPGTRLTVT.

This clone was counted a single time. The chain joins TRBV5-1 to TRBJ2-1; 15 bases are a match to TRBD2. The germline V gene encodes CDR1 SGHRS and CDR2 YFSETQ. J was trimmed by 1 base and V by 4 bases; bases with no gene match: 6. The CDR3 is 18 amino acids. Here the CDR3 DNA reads TGCGCCAGCAGCCTCGGACTAGCGGGAGGGATTTCCTACAATGAGCAGTTCTTC. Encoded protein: CASSLGLAGGISYNEQFF.

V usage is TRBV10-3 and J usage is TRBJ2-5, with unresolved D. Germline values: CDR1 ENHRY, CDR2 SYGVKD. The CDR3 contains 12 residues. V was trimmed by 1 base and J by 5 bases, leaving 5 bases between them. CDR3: CAISEFTETQYF. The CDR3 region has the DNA TGTGCCATCAGTGAGTTTACCGAGACCCAGTACTTC.

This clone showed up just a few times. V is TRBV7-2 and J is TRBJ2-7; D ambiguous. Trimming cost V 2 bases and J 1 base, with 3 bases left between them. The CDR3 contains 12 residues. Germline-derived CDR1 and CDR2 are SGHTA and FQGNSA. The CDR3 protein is CASSLMSYEQYF. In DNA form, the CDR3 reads TGTGCCAGCAGCTTAATGTCCTACGAGCAGTACTTC. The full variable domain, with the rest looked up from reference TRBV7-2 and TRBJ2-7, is GAGVSQSPSNKVTEKGKDVELRCDPISGHTALYWYRQSLGQGLEFLIYFQGNSAPDKSGLPSDRFSAERTGGSVSTLTIQRTQQEDSAVYLCASSLMSYEQYFGPGTRLTVT.

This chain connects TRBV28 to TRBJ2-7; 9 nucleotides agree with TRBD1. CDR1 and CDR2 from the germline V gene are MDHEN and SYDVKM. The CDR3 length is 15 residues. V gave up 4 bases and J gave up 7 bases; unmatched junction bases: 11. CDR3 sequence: CASSSPGQGFGEQYF. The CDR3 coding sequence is TGTGCCAGCAGTTCCCCCGGACAGGGGTTTGGGGAGCAGTACTTC.